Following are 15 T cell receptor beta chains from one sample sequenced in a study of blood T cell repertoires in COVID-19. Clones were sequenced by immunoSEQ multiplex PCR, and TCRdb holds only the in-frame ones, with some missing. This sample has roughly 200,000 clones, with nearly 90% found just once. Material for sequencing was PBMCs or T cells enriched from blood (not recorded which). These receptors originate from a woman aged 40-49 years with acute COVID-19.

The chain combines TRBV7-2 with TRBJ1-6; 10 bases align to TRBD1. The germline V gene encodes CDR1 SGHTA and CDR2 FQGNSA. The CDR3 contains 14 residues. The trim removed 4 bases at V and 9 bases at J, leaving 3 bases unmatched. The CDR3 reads CASSSTGGGSPLHF. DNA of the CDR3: TGTGCCAGCAGCTCGACAGGGGGCGGTTCACCCCTCCACTTT. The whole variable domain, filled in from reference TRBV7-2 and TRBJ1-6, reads GAGVSQSPSNKVTEKGKDVELRCDPISGHTALYWYRQSLGQGLEFLIYFQGNSAPDKSGLPSDRFSAERTGGSVSTLTIQRTQQEDSAVYLCASSSTGGGSPLHFGNGTRLTVT.

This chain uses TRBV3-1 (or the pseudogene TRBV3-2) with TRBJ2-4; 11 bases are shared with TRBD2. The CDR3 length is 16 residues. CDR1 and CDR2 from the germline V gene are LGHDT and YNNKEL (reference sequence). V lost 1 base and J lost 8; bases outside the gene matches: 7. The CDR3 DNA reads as TGTGCCAGCAGCCAAGTGGGTAGCGGGGGGGTGGACATTCAGTACTTC. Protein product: CASSQVGSGGVDIQYF.

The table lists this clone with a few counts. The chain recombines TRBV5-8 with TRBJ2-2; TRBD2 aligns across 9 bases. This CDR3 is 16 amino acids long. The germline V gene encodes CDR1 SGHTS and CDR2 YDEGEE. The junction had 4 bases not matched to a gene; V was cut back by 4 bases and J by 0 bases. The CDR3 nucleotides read TGTGCCAGCAGCCCTAGCGGGGCCGCGAACACCGGGGAGCTGTTTTTT. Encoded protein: CASSPSGAANTGELFF.

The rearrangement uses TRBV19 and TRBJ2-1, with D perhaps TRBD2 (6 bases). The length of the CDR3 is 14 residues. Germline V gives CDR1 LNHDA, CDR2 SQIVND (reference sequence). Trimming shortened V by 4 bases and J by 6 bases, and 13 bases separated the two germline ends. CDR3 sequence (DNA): TGTGCCAGTAGTAGTAGCGGAATGGGCAATGAGCAGTTCTTC. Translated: CASSSSGMGNEQFF.

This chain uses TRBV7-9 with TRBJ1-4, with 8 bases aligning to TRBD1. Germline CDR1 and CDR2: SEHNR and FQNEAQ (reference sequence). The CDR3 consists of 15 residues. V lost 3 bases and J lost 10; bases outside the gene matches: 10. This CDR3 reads CASSLGGQGVGKLFF. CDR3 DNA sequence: TGTGCCAGCAGCTTGGGAGGACAGGGAGTTGGAAAACTGTTTTTT.

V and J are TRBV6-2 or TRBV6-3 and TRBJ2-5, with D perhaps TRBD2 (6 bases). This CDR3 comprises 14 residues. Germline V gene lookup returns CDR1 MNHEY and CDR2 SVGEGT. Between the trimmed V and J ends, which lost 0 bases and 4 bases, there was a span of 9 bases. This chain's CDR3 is CASSYSTSTETQYF. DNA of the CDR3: TGTGCCAGCAGTTACTCCACTAGCACAGAGACCCAGTACTTC.

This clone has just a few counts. For the CDR3, the DNA is TGTGCCACCGATTCCTGGACACCGAACACTGAAGCTTTCTTT. Its translation: CATDSWTPNTEAFF. The chain uses TRBV24-1 and TRBJ1-1, with D perhaps matching TRBD1 (5 bases). This CDR3 spans 14 amino acids. V was shortened by 9 bases and J by 1 base, with 14 bases between the two germline ends. Per the germline V gene, CDR1 is KGHDR and CDR2 is SFDVKD.

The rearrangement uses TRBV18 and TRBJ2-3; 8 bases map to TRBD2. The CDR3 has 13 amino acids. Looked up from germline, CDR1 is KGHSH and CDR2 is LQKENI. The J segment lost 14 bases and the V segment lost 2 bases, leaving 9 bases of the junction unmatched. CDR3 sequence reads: CASSPSERGPRYF. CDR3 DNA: TGTGCCAGCTCACCATCCGAGCGGGGGCCCCGGTATTTT. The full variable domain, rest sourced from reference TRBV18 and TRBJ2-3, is NAGVMQNPRHLVRRRGQEARLRCSPMKGHSHVYWYRQLPEEGLKFMVYLQKENIIDESGMPKERFSAEFPKEGPSILRIQQVVRGDSAAYFCASSPSERGPRYFGPGTRLTVL.

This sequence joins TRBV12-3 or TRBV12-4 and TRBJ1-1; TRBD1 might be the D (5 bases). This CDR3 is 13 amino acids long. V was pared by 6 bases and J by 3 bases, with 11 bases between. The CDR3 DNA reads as TGTGCCAGCAGCGACGGAGGGGACACTGAAGCTTTCTTT. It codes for CASSDGGDTEAFF.

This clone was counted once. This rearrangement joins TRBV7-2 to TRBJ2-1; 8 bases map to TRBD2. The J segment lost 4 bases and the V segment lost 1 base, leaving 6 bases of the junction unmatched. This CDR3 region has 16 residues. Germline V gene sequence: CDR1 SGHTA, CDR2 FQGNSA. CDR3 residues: CASSLGSSGPYNEQFF. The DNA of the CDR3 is TGTGCCAGCAGCTTAGGGTCTAGCGGGCCTTACAATGAGCAGTTCTTC.

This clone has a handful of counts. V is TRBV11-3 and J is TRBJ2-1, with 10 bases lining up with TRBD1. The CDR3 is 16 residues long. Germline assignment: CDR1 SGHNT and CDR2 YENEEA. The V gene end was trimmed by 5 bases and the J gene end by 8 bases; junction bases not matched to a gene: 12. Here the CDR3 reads CASSKGQGYDGDEQFF. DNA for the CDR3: TGTGCCAGCAGCAAGGGACAGGGGTACGATGGCGATGAGCAGTTCTTC.

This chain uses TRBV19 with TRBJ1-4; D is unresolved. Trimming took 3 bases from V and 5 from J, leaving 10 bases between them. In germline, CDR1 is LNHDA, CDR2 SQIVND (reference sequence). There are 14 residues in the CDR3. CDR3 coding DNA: TGTGCCAGTAGTATCGGAGGGCCGAATGAAAAACTGTTTTTT. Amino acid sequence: CASSIGGPNEKLFF.

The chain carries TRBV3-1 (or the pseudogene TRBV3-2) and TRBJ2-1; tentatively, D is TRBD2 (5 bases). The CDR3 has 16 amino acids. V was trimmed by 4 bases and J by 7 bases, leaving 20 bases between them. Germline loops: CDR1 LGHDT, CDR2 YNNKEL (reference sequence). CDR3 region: CASSRPLASQGNEQFF. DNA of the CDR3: TGTGCCAGCAGCCGGCCTCTAGCAAGCCAAGGTAATGAGCAGTTCTTC.

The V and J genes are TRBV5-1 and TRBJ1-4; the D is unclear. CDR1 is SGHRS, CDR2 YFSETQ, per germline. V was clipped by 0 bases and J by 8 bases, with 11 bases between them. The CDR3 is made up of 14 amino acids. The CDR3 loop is CASSLARGTEKLFF. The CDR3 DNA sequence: TGCGCCAGCAGCTTGGCCAGAGGAACAGAAAAACTGTTTTTT.

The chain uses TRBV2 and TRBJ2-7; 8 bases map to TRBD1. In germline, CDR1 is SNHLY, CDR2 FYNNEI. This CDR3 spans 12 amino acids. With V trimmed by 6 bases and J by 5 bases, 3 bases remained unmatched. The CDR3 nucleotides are TGTGCCAGCAGAGACAGGGGCCACGAGCAGTACTTC. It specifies CASRDRGHEQYF.